These 21 T cell receptor beta chains originate from one sample sequenced in a study of T cells in Graves' hyperthyroidism and ophthalmopathy. Amplified TCR beta CDR3 regions derived from RNA transcripts. First-round RT-PCR of the TCR CDR3 relied on the HTBI primer set. One entry per CDR3 protein, called by TCRdb with MiXCR from the multiplex PCR reads. The sample lists around 400,000 distinct CDR3 sequences, approximately 16% seen once, with about 20% in the top ten. The specimen sequenced was blood. The source of these receptors is a woman aged 55 to 70 with Graves' ophthalmopathy.

The table lists this clonotype with many counts. The V call is TRBV7-8, the J call TRBJ2-7; 7 positions agree with TRBD1. The CDR3 has 17 residues. In germline, CDR1 is SGHVS, CDR2 FQNEAQ. V trimming: 0 bases; J trimming: 1 base; junction bases outside the gene matches: 9. CDR3 sequence (DNA): TGTGCCAGCAGCTTAGCAATAGCCGGGACAGTTTCCTACGAGCAGTACTTC. It specifies CASSLAIAGTVSYEQYF.

About this clonotype: With a much larger clone just one base away, this may be a read error. The V gene is TRBV24-1, the J gene TRBJ2-7; 8 positions match TRBD2. The CDR3 is 18 residues long. Germline CDR1 KGHDR, CDR2 SFDVKD. V lost 2 bases, J lost 6 bases, and 17 bases stayed unmatched. The CDR3 nucleotides are TGTGCCACCAGTGATTCAGCGGGAGCATCCTTCCTCCCCGCCGAGCAGTACTTC. This gives the protein CATSDSAGASFLPAEQYF.

This clonotype came up many times. The V gene is TRBV2, the J gene TRBJ2-2; weak D call: TRBD2 (5 bases). Trimming took off 3 bases at V and 0 bases at J, with 8 bases between the two ends. Per germline, CDR1 SNHLY and CDR2 FYNNEI. There are 15 residues in the CDR3. The CDR3 DNA reads TGTGCCAGCAGTGAGGACTTTACGAACACCGGGGAGCTGTTTTTT. Amino acids: CASSEDFTNTGELFF.

The chain recombines TRBV19 with TRBJ2-1; 7 bases are a match to TRBD2. Germline loops: CDR1 LNHDA, CDR2 SQIVND (reference sequence). CDR3 length: 15 amino acids. Trimming removed 1 base from V and 3 bases from J; junction bases left unmatched: 3. CDR3 sequence (DNA): TGTGCCAGTAGTATAGCGGGGAGGGTCTACAATGAGCAGTTCTTC. Translated, it gives CASSIAGRVYNEQFF. Supplemented by reference TRBV19 and TRBJ2-1, the full variable domain reads DGGITQSPKYLFRKEGQNVTLSCEQNLNHDAMYWYRQDPGQGLRLIYYSQIVNDFQKGDIAEGYSVSREKKESFPLTVTSAQKNPTAFYLCASSIAGRVYNEQFFGPGTRLTVL.

This clonotype was seen only a few times. The V and J genes are TRBV5-1 and TRBJ2-2, with TRBD2 identical over 7 bases. The germline gives CDR1 SGHRS, CDR2 YFSETQ. V lost 4 bases, J lost 6 bases, and 6 bases stayed unmatched. The CDR3 length is 14 residues. As DNA, the CDR3 is TGCGCCAGCAGCGTCGGGACTAACGCCGGGGAGCTGTTTTTT. Translating it yields CASSVGTNAGELFF.

J is TRBJ2-3 and V is TRBV19; D call uncertain. The CDR3 has 13 residues. V lost 10 bases and J lost 3, with 14 bases in between. Per the germline V gene, CDR1 is LNHDA and CDR2 is SQIVND (reference sequence). The CDR3 region has the DNA TGTGCCACTGGGTCCCAAGGGACAGATACGCAGTATTTT. This encodes CATGSQGTDTQYF.

Many counts were recorded for this clonotype. This chain connects TRBV20-1 to TRBJ2-5; 8 bases agree with TRBD2. This CDR3 has 15 residues. Germline assignment: CDR1 DFQATT and CDR2 SNEGSKA (reference sequence). V was clipped by 6 bases and J by 1 base; unmatched bases: 10. The CDR3 is CSATGTRRIQETQYF. The CDR3, as DNA: TGCAGTGCAACCGGGACTAGGAGAATCCAAGAGACCCAGTACTTC.

About this clonotype: A read error is possible here, since a much larger clone lies one base away. J is TRBJ2-7 and V is TRBV7-2; 9 bases map to TRBD2. Germline CDR1 and CDR2: SGHTA and FQGNSA. V shed 10 bases, J shed 3 bases, and the junction held 13 bases outside the gene matches. This CDR3 region has 15 residues. The CDR3 nucleotides are TGTGCCAACACCACCGGTCTAGCGGGGAACTACGAGCAGTACTTC. Amino acids: CANTTGLAGNYEQYF.

Remarks on this clonotype: It may be a read error: a sequence one base away is much more abundant. The rearrangement uses TRBV5-1 and TRBJ2-2; 7 bases are a match to TRBD2. The CDR3 length is 17 residues. Germline V gene lookup returns CDR1 SGHRS and CDR2 YFSETQ. Trimming took 4 bases from V and 5 from J; bases not matched to a gene: 14. The CDR3 nucleotides are TGCGCCAGCAGCCTCCTCCCCGGACGGGGAGGGACCGGGGAGCTGTTTTTT. Protein sequence: CASSLLPGRGGTGELFF.

In regard to this clonotype: A much more abundant neighbour one base away suggests this may be a read error. The rearrangement links TRBV12-3 or TRBV12-4 to TRBJ2-2; 9 positions agree with TRBD2. This CDR3 has 15 amino acids. The CDR3 DNA reads TGTGCCTGCAGTTCGGTAGCGGGAGTCACCGGGGAGCTGTTTTTT. Its translation: CACSSVAGVTGELFF.

This clonotype was found many times. The rearrangement joins TRBV2 to TRBJ1-2; 10 nucleotides match TRBD1. The CDR3 totals 18 residues. V lost 0 bases and J lost 7; bases outside the gene matches: 14. Looked up from germline, CDR1 is SNHLY and CDR2 is FYNNEI. The CDR3 region is CASSEALIGTGVSGGYTF. The CDR3 DNA reads TGTGCCAGCAGTGAAGCGCTTATAGGGACAGGGGTCTCGGGTGGCTACACCTTC.

Only a few counts were recorded for this clonotype. A much bigger clone sits one base away, suggesting this may be a read error. V gene TRBV28 combines with J gene TRBJ2-3; 8 nucleotides match TRBD1. With V trimmed by 5 bases and J by 2 bases, 9 bases remained unmatched. The CDR3 contains 16 residues. Germline CDR1 reads MDHEN; CDR2 reads SYDVKM. The CDR3 DNA is TGTGCCAGCAGTCACACGGCAGGGGGCCTCACAGATACGCAGTATTTT. It yields the protein CASSHTAGGLTDTQYF. The full variable domain, completed using reference TRBV28 and TRBJ2-3, is DVKVTQSSRYLVKRTGEKVFLECVQDMDHENMFWYRQDPGLGLRLIYFSYDVKMKEKGDIPEGYSVSREKKERFSLILESASTNQTSMYLCASSHTAGGLTDTQYFGPGTRLTVL.

This clonotype was counted at least ten times. This sequence joins TRBV7-9 and TRBJ2-1, with 8 positions matching TRBD2. V was pared by 6 bases and J by 2 bases, with 12 bases of the junction left unmatched. The CDR3 is 17 residues long. Germline-derived CDR1 and CDR2 are SEHNR and FQNEAQ (reference sequence). CDR3: CASSSGSGSSTYNEQFF. In nucleotides, the CDR3 is TGTGCCAGCAGTTCAGGGAGCGGGAGTAGCACCTACAATGAGCAGTTCTTC.

This clonotype has only a few counts. The V gene is TRBV5-1, the J gene TRBJ2-3; unclear D gene. The CDR3 has 13 amino acids. Germline V gives CDR1 SGHRS, CDR2 YFSETQ. The V end was cut by 6 bases, the J end by 0 bases, with 8 bases between. The CDR3 DNA sequence: TGCGCCAGCAAGGCAGAGAGCACAGATACGCAGTATTTT. It is translated as CASKAESTDTQYF.

This clonotype was observed many times. The rearrangement links TRBV13 to TRBJ2-2; no clear D. V was trimmed by 5 bases and J by 7 bases, leaving 14 bases between them. Germline CDR1 reads PRHDT; CDR2 reads FYEKMQ (reference sequence). The CDR3 has 14 amino acids. The CDR3 protein is CASSALGFGGELFF. For the CDR3, the DNA is TGTGCCAGCAGCGCGTTGGGGTTCGGCGGGGAGCTGTTTTTT.

This clonotype was recorded a few times. J is TRBJ2-2 and V is TRBV5-8; 14 bases are a match to TRBD2. CDR1 and CDR2 from the germline V gene are SGHTS and YDEGEE. This CDR3 has 17 amino acids. The V gene end was trimmed by 4 bases and the J gene end by 7 bases; junction bases not matched to a gene: 9. CDR3: CASSGRLAGGPGGELFF. DNA of the CDR3: TGTGCCAGCAGCGGTCGACTAGCGGGAGGGCCTGGCGGGGAGCTGTTTTTT.

This chain joins TRBV28 and TRBJ2-7, with 11 bases identical to TRBD2. The germline CDR1 and CDR2 sequences are MDHEN and SYDVKM. CDR3 length: 15 residues. The ends lost 7 bases at V and 2 bases at J; junction bases unmatched: 7. The CDR3, as DNA: TGTGCCAGCAAAATGGGACTAGCGGAAACCTACGAGCAGTACTTC. Its protein product is CASKMGLAETYEQYF.

As to this clonotype: A much larger clone sits a single nucleotide away, making a read error possible. The CDR3 does not end in the conserved phenylalanine or tryptophan, so this is likely a read error. The V call is TRBV9, the J call TRBJ2-7; 8 nucleotides line up with TRBD2. The CDR3 is made up of 18 amino acids. CDR1 and CDR2 from the germline V gene are SGDLS and YYNGEE. Trimming removed 3 bases from V and 0 bases from J; junction bases left unmatched: 14. The CDR3 spells CASSAGTMSGGLSYEQYL. In nucleotides, the CDR3 is TGTGCCAGCAGCGCGGGTACTATGAGCGGGGGACTCTCCTACGAGCAGTACCTC.

This clonotype was counted between two and nine times. This chain links TRBV7-6 with TRBJ2-7; 9 bases are shared with TRBD1. In germline, CDR1 is SGHVS, CDR2 FNYEAQ. V dropped 5 bases and J dropped 2; count of bases not matched to a gene: 13. This CDR3 has 17 amino acids. CDR3 loop: CASSRLSGTGNTYEQYF. In DNA, the CDR3 is TGTGCCAGCAGCCGTCTATCTGGGACAGGGAATACCTACGAGCAGTACTTC.

This clonotype was detected ten times or more. The rearrangement links TRBV3-1 to TRBJ2-7, with 7 bases identical to TRBD2. The CDR3 length is 13 residues. Germline CDR1 is LGHDT and CDR2 is YNNKEL (reference sequence). Unmatched junction bases numbered 6, after V lost 5 bases and J lost 5 bases. CDR3 bases: TGTGCCAGCAGCTGGACTAGGAGGCACGAGCAGTACTTC. Translation: CASSWTRRHEQYF.

The chain has TRBV7-9 and TRBJ2-4; 13 bases line up with TRBD2. The V and J ends lost 5 bases and 9 bases, in that order; junction bases with no gene match: 7. Germline V gives CDR1 SEHNR, CDR2 FQNEAQ (reference sequence). The CDR3 extends over 15 amino acids. CDR3 nucleotides: TGTGCCAGCAGCCCCTCGGGACTAGCGGGAACCATTCAGTACTTC. Translation gives CASSPSGLAGTIQYF.